This TCR beta chain appears in the sequencing data of a study of blood T cell repertoires in COVID-19. Study summary: Researchers got acute and convalescent COVID-19 samples from the United States, Italy and Spain. T cells, B-cell-depleted T cells, or PBMCs provided the cDNA or gDNA that served as material.

This clone was seen only a few times. This CDR3 contains 13 residues. The junction had 6 bases not matched to a gene; V was cut back by 6 bases and J by 5 bases. Germline CDR1 KGHSH, CDR2 LQKENI. Methods used by the authors: Quantification of nucleated cells was approximated via reference gene primer amplification. Assay used: immunoSEQ multiplex PCR; TCRdb lists only in-frame clones, some missing. V and J calls and clone size follow that table, whereas D and trimming were derived from the DNA. The table records under 250,000 clones, around 82% of them present only once. The V gene is TRBV18, the J gene TRBJ1-1; the match to TRBD1 covers 7 bases. Sequences were obtained from peripheral blood. This receptor was obtained from a woman in her 70s with acute or convalescent COVID-19. DNA of the CDR3: TGTGCCAGCTCCCAGGGGGAAGGGACTGAAGCTTTCTTT. It specifies CASSQGEGTEAFF. Combining the CDR3 with reference TRBV18 and TRBJ1-1 gives the whole variable domain NAGVMQNPRHLVRRRGQEARLRCSPMKGHSHVYWYRQLPEEGLKFMVYLQKENIIDESGMPKERFSAEFPKEGPSILRIQQVVRGDSAAYFCASSQGEGTEAFFGQGTRLTVV.